This is a list of T cell receptor beta chains from one sample in a study of CD8+CD57+ T cells in acquired aplastic anemia. TCRdb itself ran the reads through MiXCR, one entry per CDR3 protein. The sample has some 200,000 distinct CDR3 sequences, about 60% seen once. Sequencing was performed on sorted CD4+, CD8+, or CD8+CD57+ T cells (not recorded which) from PBMCs. The source is a human donor with aplastic anemia. Both conserved end residues are trimmed from each CDR3. Fields, in order: V gene, J gene, CDR3 protein.

v_call: TRBV10-3; j_call: TRBJ2-2; cdr3_aa: AISELLESGELF
v_call: TRBV9; j_call: TRBJ1-6; cdr3_aa: ASSQAGRGTGSPLH
v_call: TRBV7-2; j_call: TRBJ2-7; cdr3_aa: ASSYHYEQY
v_call: TRBV7-3; j_call: TRBJ2-1; cdr3_aa: ASSSGLARNEQF
v_call: TRBV2; j_call: TRBJ2-7; cdr3_aa: ASSEGTSGYEQY
v_call: TRBV5-1; j_call: TRBJ2-3; cdr3_aa: ASSEQGHEVSDTQY
v_call: TRBV7-2; j_call: TRBJ1-3; cdr3_aa: ASSLGGFLGPGNTIY
v_call: TRBV20-1; j_call: TRBJ2-3; cdr3_aa: SARTSAGTDTQY
v_call: TRBV25-1; j_call: TRBJ2-1; cdr3_aa: ASSVVVRGRNEQF
v_call: TRBV20-1; j_call: TRBJ2-3; cdr3_aa: SAPPEPPGGAQY
v_call: TRBV25-1; j_call: TRBJ2-7; cdr3_aa: ASSGSGQHYEQY
v_call: TRBV20-1; j_call: TRBJ1-5; cdr3_aa: SARLGTLNQPQH
v_call: TRBV10-2; j_call: TRBJ2-7; cdr3_aa: ASSGSARMLTYEQY
v_call: TRBV29-1; j_call: TRBJ2-7; cdr3_aa: SVHEQGVYEQY
v_call: TRBV12-3/TRBV12-4; j_call: TRBJ2-7; cdr3_aa: ASRLSLQDEQY
v_call: TRBV4-1; j_call: TRBJ2-5; cdr3_aa: ASSQEVGSGGAGETQY